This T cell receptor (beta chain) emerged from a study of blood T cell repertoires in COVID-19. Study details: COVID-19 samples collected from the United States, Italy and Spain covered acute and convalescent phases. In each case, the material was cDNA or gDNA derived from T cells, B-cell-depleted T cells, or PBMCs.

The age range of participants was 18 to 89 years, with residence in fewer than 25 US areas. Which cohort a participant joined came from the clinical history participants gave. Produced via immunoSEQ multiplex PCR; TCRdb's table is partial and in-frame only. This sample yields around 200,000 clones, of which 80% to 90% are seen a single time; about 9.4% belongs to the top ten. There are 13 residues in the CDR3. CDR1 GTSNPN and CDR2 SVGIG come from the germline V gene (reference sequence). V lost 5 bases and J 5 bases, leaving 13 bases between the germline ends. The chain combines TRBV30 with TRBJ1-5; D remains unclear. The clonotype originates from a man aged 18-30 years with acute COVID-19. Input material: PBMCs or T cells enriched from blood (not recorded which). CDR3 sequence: CAWGSRTDQPQHF. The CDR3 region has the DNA TGTGCCTGGGGGTCCAGGACTGATCAGCCCCAGCATTTT.